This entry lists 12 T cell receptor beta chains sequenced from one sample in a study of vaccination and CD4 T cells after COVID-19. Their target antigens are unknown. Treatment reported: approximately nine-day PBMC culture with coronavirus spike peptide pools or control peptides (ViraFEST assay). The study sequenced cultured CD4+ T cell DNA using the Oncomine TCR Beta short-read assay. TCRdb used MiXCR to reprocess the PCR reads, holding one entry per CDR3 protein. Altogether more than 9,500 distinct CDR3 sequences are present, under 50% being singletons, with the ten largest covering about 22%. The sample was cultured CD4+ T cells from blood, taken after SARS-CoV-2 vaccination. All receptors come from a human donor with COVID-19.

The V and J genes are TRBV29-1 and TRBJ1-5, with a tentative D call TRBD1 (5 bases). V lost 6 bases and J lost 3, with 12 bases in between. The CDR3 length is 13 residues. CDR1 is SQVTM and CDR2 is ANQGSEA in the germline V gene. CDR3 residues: CSVGGTANQPQHF. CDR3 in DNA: TGCAGCGTGGGGGGGACGGCCAATCAGCCCCAGCATTTT.

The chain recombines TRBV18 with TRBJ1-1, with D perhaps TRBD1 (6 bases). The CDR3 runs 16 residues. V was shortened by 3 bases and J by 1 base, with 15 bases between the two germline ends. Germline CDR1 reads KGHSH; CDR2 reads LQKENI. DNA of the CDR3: TGTGCCAGCTCACCCGTCGCACAGGGTCAGAACACTGAAGCTTTCTTT. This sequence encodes CASSPVAQGQNTEAFF.

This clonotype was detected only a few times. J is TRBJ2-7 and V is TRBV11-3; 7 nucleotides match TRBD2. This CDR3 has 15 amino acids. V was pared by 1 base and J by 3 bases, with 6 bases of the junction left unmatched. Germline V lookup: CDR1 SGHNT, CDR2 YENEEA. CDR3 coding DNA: TGTGCCAGCAGCTTAGGAAGGGGAGGGAGCTACGAGCAGTACTTC. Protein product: CASSLGRGGSYEQYF.

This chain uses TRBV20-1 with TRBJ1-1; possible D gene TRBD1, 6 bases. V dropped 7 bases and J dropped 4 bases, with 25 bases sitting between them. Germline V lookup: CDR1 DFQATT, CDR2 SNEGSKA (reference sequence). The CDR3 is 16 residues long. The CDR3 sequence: CSVRGGSRGAITEAFF. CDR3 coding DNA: TGCAGTGTCCGTGGTGGGTCGCGGGGGGCGATCACTGAAGCTTTCTTT.

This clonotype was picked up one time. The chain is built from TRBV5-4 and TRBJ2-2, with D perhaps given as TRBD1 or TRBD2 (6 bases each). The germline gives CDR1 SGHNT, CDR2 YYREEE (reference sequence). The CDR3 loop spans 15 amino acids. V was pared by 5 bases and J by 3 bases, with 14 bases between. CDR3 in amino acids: CASRKGGPDTGELFF. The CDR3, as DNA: TGTGCCAGCAGAAAAGGGGGGCCGGACACCGGGGAGCTGTTTTTT.

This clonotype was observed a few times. DNA for the CDR3: TGTGCCAGCAGTGAATCAGGGTTGCGGAACACTGAAGCTTTCTTT. Translation: CASSESGLRNTEAFF. J is TRBJ1-1 and V is TRBV25-1; TRBD1 is a possible D gene (5 bases). The CDR3 length is 15 residues. CDR1 and CDR2 (germline): MGHDK, SYGVNS. Deletions cut 1 base from V and 1 base from J, with 10 bases between.

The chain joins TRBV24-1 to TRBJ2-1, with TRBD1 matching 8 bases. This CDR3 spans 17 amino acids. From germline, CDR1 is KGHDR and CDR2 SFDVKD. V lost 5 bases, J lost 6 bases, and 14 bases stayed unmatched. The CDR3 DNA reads TGTGCCACCAGTGTACCCAAAACAGGGGGTAGGGGCAATGAGCAGTTCTTC. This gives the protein CATSVPKTGGRGNEQFF.

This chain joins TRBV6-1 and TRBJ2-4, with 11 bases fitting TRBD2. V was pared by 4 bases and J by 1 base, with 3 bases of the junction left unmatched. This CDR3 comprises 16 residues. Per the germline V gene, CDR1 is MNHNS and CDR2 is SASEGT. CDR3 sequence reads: CASSGPSGGAKNIQYF. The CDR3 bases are TGTGCCAGCAGTGGACCTAGCGGGGGGGCCAAAAACATTCAGTACTTC.

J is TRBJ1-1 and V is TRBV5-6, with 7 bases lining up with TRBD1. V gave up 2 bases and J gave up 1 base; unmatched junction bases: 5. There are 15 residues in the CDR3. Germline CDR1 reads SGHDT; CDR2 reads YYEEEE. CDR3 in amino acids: CASSFYGTANTEAFF. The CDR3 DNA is TGTGCCAGCAGCTTTTATGGGACAGCGAACACTGAAGCTTTCTTT.

CDR3 nucleotides: TGTGCCAGCAGCGGAAGCTTACGCACAGATACGCAGTATTTT. The encoded protein is CASSGSLRTDTQYF. J is TRBJ2-3 and V is TRBV5-4, with unresolved D. V lost 4 bases and J lost 1, with 10 bases in between. Germline lookup yields CDR1 SGHNT and CDR2 YYREEE (reference sequence). There are 14 residues in the CDR3.

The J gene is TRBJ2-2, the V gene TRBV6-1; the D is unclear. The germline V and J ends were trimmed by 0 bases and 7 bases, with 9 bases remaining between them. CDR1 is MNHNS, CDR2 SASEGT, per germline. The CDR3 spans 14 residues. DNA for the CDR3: TGTGCCAGCAGTGAAGCGCTAAAGGGCGGGGAGCTGTTTTTT. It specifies CASSEALKGGELFF.

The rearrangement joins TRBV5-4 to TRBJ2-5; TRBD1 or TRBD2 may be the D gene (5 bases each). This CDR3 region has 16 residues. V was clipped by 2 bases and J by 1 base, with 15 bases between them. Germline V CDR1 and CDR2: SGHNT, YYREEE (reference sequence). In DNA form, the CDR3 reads TGTGCCAGCAGCTTCTTCGACATCGGGGCCCAAGAGACCCAGTACTTC. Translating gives CASSFFDIGAQETQYF.